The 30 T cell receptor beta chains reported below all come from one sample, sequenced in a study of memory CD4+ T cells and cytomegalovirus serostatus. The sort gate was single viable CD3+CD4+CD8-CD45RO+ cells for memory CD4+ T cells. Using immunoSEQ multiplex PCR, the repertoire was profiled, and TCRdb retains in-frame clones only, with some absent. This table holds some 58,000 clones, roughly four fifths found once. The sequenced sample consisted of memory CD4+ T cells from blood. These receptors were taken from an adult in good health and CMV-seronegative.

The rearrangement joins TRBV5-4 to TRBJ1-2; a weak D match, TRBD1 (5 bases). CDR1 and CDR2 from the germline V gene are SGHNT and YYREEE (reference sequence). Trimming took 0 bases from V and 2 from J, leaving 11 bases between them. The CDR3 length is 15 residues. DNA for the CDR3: TGTGCCAGCAGCTTGGGGGGCGACGGAAACTATGGCTACACCTTC. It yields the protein CASSLGGDGNYGYTF.

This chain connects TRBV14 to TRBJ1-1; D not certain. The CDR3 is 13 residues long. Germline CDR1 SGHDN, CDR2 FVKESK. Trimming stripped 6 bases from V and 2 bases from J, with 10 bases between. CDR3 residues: CASSTQGNTEAFF. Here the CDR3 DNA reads TGTGCCAGCAGTACACAAGGTAACACTGAAGCTTTCTTT.

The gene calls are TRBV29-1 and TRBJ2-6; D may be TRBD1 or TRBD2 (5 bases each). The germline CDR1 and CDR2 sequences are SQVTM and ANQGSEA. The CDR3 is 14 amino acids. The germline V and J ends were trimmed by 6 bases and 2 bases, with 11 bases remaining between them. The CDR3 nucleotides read TGCAGCGTGAAGGGGACCGCTGGGGCCAACGTCCTGACTTTC. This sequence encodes CSVKGTAGANVLTF.

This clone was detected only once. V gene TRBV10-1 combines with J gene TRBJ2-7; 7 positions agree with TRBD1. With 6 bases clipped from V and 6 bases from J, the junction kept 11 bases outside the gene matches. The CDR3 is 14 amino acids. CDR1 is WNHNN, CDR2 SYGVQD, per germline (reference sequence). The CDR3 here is CASRHNRDSGEQYF. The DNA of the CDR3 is TGCGCCAGCAGACACAACCGGGACAGCGGCGAGCAGTACTTC.

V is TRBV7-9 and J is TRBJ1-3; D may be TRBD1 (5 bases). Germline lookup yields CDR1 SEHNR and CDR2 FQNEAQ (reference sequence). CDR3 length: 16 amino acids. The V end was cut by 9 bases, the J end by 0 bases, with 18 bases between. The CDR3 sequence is CASHPRTQSSGNTIYF. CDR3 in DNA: TGTGCCAGTCACCCCCGGACACAGAGCTCTGGAAACACCATATATTTT.

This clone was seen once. The CDR3 DNA reads as TGCGCCAGCAGCCAAGTAGGGGCGCCTAATGAAAAACTGTTTTTT. It yields the protein CASSQVGAPNEKLFF. This sequence joins TRBV4-1 and TRBJ1-4; a possible D gene is TRBD1 (5 bases). V shed 1 base and J shed 3 bases, with 9 bases lying between them. The CDR3 is 15 residues long. Germline V gene sequence: CDR1 MGHRA, CDR2 YSYEKL.

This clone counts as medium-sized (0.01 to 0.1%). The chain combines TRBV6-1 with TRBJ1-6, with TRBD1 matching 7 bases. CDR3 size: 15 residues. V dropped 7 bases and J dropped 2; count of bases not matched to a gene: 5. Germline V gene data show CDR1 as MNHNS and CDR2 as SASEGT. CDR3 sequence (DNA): TGTGCCAGCATTCCCCAGGGGGCCTATAATTCACCCCTCCACTTT. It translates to CASIPQGAYNSPLHF.

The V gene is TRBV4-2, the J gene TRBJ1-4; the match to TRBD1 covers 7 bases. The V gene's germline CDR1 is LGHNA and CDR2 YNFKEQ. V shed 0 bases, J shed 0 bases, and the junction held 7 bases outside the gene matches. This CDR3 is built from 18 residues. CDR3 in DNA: TGTGCCAGCAGCCAAGACGAGATCGGGACAGCAACTAATGAAAAACTGTTTTTT. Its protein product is CASSQDEIGTATNEKLFF.

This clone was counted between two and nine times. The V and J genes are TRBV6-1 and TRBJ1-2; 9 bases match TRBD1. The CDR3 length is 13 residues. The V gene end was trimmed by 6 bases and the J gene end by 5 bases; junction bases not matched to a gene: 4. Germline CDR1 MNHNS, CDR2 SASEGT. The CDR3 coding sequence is TGTGCCAGCAGGGACAGGGGTTGGTATGGCTACACCTTC. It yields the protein CASRDRGWYGYTF.

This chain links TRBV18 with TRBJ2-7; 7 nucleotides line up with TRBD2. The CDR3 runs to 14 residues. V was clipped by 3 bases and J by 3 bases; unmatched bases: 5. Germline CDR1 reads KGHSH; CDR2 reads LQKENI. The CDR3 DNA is TGTGCCAGCTCACCCGACTCGGGGGGCTACGAGCAGTACTTC. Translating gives CASSPDSGGYEQYF.

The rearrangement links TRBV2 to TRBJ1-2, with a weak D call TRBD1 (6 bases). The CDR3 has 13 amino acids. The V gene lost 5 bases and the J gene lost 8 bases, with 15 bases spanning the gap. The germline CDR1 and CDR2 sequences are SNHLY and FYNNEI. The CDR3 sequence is CASSLDSVGGYTF. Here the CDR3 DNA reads TGTGCCAGCAGTCTGGACAGCGTCGGGGGCTACACCTTC.

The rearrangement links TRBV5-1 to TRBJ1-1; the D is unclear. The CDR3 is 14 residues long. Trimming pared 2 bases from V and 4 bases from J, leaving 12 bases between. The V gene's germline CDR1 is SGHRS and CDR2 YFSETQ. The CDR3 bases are TGCGCCAGCAGCTTTGCCACAGCGACCACTGAAGCTTTCTTT. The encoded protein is CASSFATATTEAFF.

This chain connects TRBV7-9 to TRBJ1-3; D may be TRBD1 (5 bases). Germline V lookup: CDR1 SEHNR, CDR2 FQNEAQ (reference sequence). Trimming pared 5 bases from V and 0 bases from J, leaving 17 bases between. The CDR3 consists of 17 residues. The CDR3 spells CASSLSGTWASGNTIYF. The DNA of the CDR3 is TGTGCCAGCAGCCTAAGTGGGACGTGGGCCTCTGGAAACACCATATATTTT.

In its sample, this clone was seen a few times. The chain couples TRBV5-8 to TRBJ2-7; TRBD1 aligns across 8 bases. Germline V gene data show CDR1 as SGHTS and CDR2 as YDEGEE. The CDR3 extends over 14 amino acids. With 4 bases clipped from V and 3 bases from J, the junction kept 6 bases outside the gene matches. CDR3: CASSLGQGHYEQYF. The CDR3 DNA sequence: TGTGCCAGCAGCCTTGGACAGGGCCACTACGAGCAGTACTTC.

Here the CDR3 reads CASSLLPDPAGDTQYF. CDR3 nucleotide sequence: TGTGCCAGCAGTTTACTCCCGGACCCAGCGGGAGATACGCAGTATTTT. This chain links TRBV27 with TRBJ2-3, with a tentative D call TRBD2 (6 bases). The CDR3 consists of 16 residues. From germline, CDR1 is MNHEY and CDR2 SMNVEV (reference sequence). V was cut by 2 bases and J by 5 bases, with 17 bases left in between.

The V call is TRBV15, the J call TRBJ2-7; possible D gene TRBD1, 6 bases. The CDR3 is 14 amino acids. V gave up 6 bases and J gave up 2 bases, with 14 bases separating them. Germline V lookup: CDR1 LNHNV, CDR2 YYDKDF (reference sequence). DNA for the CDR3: TGTGCCACCAGTCCACAGGGTCTTACCTACGAGCAGTACTTC. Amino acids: CATSPQGLTYEQYF.

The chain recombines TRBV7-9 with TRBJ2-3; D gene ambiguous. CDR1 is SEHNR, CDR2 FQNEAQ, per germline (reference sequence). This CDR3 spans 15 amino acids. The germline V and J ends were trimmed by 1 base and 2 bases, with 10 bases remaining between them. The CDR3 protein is CASSLVGQSTDTQYF. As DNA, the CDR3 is TGTGCCAGCAGCTTAGTGGGCCAGTCCACAGATACGCAGTATTTT.

The CDR3 region is CASSYSFDSADTQYF. CDR3 nucleotides: TGTGCCAGCAGTTACTCGTTTGATAGCGCAGATACGCAGTATTTT. The chain has TRBV6-5 and TRBJ2-3; TRBD2 is a possible D gene (5 bases). The CDR3 loop spans 15 amino acids. Germline V gene sequence: CDR1 MNHEY, CDR2 SVGAGI. The V gene lost 0 bases and the J gene lost 4 bases, with 11 bases spanning the gap.

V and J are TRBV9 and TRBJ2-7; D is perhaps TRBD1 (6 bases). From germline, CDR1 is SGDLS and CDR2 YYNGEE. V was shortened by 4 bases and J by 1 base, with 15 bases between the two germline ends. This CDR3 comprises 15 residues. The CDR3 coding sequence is TGTGCCAGCAGCAGAACTTGGGACATTTCCTACGAGCAGTACTTC. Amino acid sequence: CASSRTWDISYEQYF.

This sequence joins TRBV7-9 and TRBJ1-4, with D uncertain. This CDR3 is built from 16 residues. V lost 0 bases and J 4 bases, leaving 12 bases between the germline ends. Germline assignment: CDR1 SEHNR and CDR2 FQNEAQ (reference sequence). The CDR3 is CASSLAGVSFNEKLFF. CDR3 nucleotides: TGTGCCAGCAGCTTAGCGGGAGTCAGCTTTAATGAAAAACTGTTTTTT.

The CDR3 DNA is TGTGCCAGTAGTATCGGACAGCTACCGATGAACACTGAAGCTTTCTTT. It yields the protein CASSIGQLPMNTEAFF. This chain links TRBV19 with TRBJ1-1; TRBD1 might be the D (6 bases). The V end was cut by 3 bases, the J end by 0 bases, with 14 bases between. CDR3 length: 16 residues. CDR1 is LNHDA and CDR2 is SQIVND in the germline V gene (reference sequence).

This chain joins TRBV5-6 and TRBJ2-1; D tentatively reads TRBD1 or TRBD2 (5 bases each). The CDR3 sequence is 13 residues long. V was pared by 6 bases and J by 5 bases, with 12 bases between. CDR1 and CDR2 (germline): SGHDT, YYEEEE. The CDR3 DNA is TGTGCCAGCACTCGGGACGTCAACAATGAGCAGTTCTTC. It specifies CASTRDVNNEQFF.

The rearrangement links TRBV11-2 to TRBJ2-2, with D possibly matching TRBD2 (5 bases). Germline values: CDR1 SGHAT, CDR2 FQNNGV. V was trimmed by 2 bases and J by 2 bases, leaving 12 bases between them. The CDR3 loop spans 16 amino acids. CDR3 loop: CASSLFEGGNTGELFF. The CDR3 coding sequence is TGTGCCAGCAGCTTATTTGAGGGCGGAAACACCGGGGAGCTGTTTTTT. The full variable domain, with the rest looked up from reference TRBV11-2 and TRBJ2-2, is EAGVAQSPRYKIIEKRQSVAFWCNPISGHATLYWYQQILGQGPKLLIQFQNNGVVDDSQLPKDRFSAERLKGVDSTLKIQPAKLEDSAVYLCASSLFEGGNTGELFFGEGSRLTVL.

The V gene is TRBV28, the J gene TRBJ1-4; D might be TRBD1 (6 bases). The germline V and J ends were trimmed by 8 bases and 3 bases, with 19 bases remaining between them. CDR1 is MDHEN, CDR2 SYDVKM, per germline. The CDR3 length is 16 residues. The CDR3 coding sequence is TGTGCCAGCGGAACAGGGTCTGTTGGGTCTAATGAAAAACTGTTTTTT. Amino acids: CASGTGSVGSNEKLFF.

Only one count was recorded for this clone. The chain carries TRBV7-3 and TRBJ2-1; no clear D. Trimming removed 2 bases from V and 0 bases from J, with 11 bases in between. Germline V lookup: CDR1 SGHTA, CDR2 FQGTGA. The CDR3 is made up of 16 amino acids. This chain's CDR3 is CASSLGSLSSYNEQFF. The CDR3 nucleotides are TGTGCCAGCAGCTTAGGTTCCCTAAGCTCCTACAATGAGCAGTTCTTC.

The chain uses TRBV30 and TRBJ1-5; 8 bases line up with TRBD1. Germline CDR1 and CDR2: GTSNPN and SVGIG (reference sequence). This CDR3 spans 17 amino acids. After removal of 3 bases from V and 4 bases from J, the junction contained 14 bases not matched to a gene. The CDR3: CAWSLRSGTGPNQPQHF. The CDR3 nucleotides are TGTGCCTGGAGCCTACGCTCCGGGACAGGCCCTAATCAGCCCCAGCATTTT.

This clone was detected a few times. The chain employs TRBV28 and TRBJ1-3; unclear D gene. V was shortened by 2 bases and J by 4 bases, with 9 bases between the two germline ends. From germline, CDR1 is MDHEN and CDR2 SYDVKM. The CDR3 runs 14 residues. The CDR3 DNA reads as TGTGCCAGCAGTTTAGGAGGCAGGGGAAACACCATATATTTT. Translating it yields CASSLGGRGNTIYF.

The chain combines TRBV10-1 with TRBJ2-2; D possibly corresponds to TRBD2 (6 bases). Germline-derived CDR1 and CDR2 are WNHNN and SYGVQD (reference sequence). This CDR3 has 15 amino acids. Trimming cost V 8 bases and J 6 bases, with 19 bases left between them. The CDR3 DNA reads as TGCGCCAGCTCGGGACCAGGGACTCGGTCCGGGGAGCTGTTTTTT. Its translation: CASSGPGTRSGELFF.

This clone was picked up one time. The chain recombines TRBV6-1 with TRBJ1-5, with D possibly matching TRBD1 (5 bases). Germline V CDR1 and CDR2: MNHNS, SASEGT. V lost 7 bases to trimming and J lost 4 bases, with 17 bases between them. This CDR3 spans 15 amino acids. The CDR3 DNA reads TGTGCCAGCATCCACCCCGGTGGGGGGAATCAGCCCCAGCATTTT. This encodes CASIHPGGGNQPQHF.

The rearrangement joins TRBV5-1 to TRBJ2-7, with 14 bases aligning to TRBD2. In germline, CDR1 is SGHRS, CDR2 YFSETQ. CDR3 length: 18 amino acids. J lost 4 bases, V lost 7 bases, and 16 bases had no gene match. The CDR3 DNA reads TGCGCCAGCCGTATGGGACTAGCGGGAGTCGGGTGGAGTTACGAGCAGTACTTC. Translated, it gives CASRMGLAGVGWSYEQYF.